The clone carrying this T cell receptor beta chain was seen ten or more times. Its antigen is not identified. The CDR3 is 17 amino acids. CDR1 and CDR2 (germline): SGHTA, FQGTGA. Between the trimmed V and J ends, which lost 5 bases and 0 bases, there was a span of 14 bases. The data were taken from a study of metastatic and nonmetastatic thyroid tumors. Overall study: Blood and tumor or nodule tissue repertoires from malignant and benign thyroid patients were compared.

Prior to thyroid surgery, none of the patients had received any treatment. TCRdb redid the clone calls on the PCR reads using MiXCR. The sample contains some 41,000 clones, 3% to 3.5% of which appear only once. Study-wide findings and caveats: It was reported that TCR beta diversity was significantly higher in malignant thyroid tumors than benign nodules, in blood and tumor.

The V gene is TRBV7-3, the J gene TRBJ1-6; no firm D call. Sequences were obtained from blood. The sequence came from a female donor with papillary thyroid cancer or a benign thyroid nodule (not recorded which). Some clones in this sample may be carry-over from other donors' samples. CDR3 coding DNA: TGTGCCAGCAGCACCAGGACGGGGAGCTCCTATAATTCACCCCTCCACTTT. Protein: CASSTRTGSSYNSPLHF.